The sequence of this T cell receptor beta chain was determined in a study of brain T cells in children with intractable seizures. Points from the study as a whole: Pre-surgery blood may have been undersampled, hiding some clones.

The CDR3 covers 14 residues. Germline values: CDR1 SGHTS, CDR2 YDEGEE. V lost 0 bases, J lost 0 bases, and 6 bases lay in between. Only in-frame clones appear in the TCRdb table, and some are missing; sequencing was by immunoSEQ multiplex PCR. This table holds about 350,000 clones, 93% found once. Comment on this clone: Its target is unknown.

Time point reported: blood from clinic visit 5 months post-surgery; TSC patient then seizure free. Only cases whose brain tissue showed the highest T cell transcript signatures were sequenced. This sequence joins TRBV5-8 and TRBJ1-1; D unresolved. The receptor's source is a boy under two years old with tuberous sclerosis and intractable seizures. The sample was peripheral blood, taken roughly 5 months after surgery. DNA for the CDR3: TGTGCCAGCAGCTTGGGAAGGTTGAACACTGAAGCTTTCTTT. Translating it yields CASSLGRLNTEAFF.